This TCR beta chain comes out of a study of cytomegalovirus exposure and HLA in healthy donors. Vbeta (60) and Jbeta (13) primers were used in the PCR. Sequencing used immunoSEQ multiplex PCR; TCRdb keeps in-frame clones, though not all of them. The data contain roughly 120,000 clones, around 77% of them singletons. The CDR3 consists of 15 residues. V lost 5 bases, J lost 1 base, and 5 bases stayed unmatched. Germline V gene sequence: CDR1 MNHEY, CDR2 SVGAGI. The source material was PBMCs. This TCR was recovered from a woman in her thirties in good health and CMV-seropositive. The chain combines TRBV6-5 with TRBJ2-1, with TRBD1 matching over 7 bases. DNA for the CDR3: TGTGCCAGCAGTCTTACAGGGGTGTCCTACAATGAGCAGTTCTTC. It specifies CASSLTGVSYNEQFF.